This T cell receptor beta chain derives from a study of blood T cell repertoires in COVID-19. The overall study: PBMCs, B-cell-depleted T cells, or T cells were the source of the cDNA or gDNA that made up the material.

Trimming removed 4 bases from V and 7 bases from J; junction bases left unmatched: 5. Germline values: CDR1 MGHRA, CDR2 YSYEKL. The CDR3 sequence is 15 residues long. The assay was immunoSEQ multiplex PCR, and TCRdb's table has in-frame clones only and misses some. The sample gives about 260,000 clones, 84% of which show up once; 1.5% to 1.7% is in the top ten. This sequence originates from a woman in her thirties or forties who had recovered from COVID-19. V usage is TRBV4-1 and J usage is TRBJ2-1; TRBD2 agrees at 12 bases. Sequencing input: peripheral blood. The CDR3 nucleotides are TGCGCCAGCAGCCCACCGGGACTAGCGGGTAATGAGCAGTTCTTC. It yields the protein CASSPPGLAGNEQFF.